The present T cell receptor (beta chain) was sequenced within a study of healthy donors' naive CD4 and CD8 T cells. CDR3 size: 14 residues. Germline V gene lookup returns CDR1 LNHDA and CDR2 SQIVND (reference sequence). V dropped 6 bases and J dropped 11 bases, with 17 bases sitting between them. Starting from approximately 500 ng of total RNA, TCR libraries were made with linear amplification. TCRdb recomputed calls from the reads with MiXCR, one row per CDR3 protein. The sample contains around 180,000 distinct CDR3 sequences, 65% to 75% of which appear only once. The chain employs TRBV19 and TRBJ1-6; D might be TRBD1 (6 bases). The source material was naive CD4+ and CD8+ T cells sorted from blood, pooled from several donors. This receptor was obtained from a pool of human donors in good health; the sample pools cells from several healthy donors. CDR3 loop: CASSTGNGAAPLHF. The CDR3 nucleotides are TGTGCCAGTAGCACAGGGAATGGGGCTGCACCCCTCCACTTT.